This TCR beta chain came from a study of T cells in Graves' hyperthyroidism and ophthalmopathy. Study as a whole: Once the initial diagnosis was made, peripheral blood was obtained before any treatment. Study-wide points: Ophthalmopathy prediction by the model preceded onset by a median about 6.5 months.

This clonotype occurred a few times. Its antigen is not known. Researchers took RNA transcripts and amplified the TCR beta CDR3 regions from them. The primer set for the first-round RT-PCR of the TCR CDR3 was HTBI. TCRdb independently ran MiXCR on the multiplex PCR reads; one entry per CDR3 protein. This sample carries 700,000 or so distinct CDR3 sequences, about 16% of them seen once, and the ten largest clones take roughly 8%. This CDR3 has 15 amino acids. CDR1 and CDR2 from the germline V gene are SEHNR and FQNEAQ (reference sequence). Trimming removed 1 base from V and 1 base from J, with 11 bases in between.

The chain employs TRBV7-9 and TRBJ2-7; D is unclear. The material sequenced was blood. The receptor was derived from a man aged 18 to 35 with Graves' hyperthyroidism. This CDR3 reads CASSLEGSHSYEQYF. Written as DNA, the CDR3 is TGTGCCAGCAGCTTAGAAGGCAGCCATTCCTACGAGCAGTACTTC. Full variable domain (remainder filled in from reference TRBV7-9 and TRBJ2-7): DTGVSQNPRHKITKRGQNVTFRCDPISEHNRLYWYRQTLGQGPEFLTYFQNEAQLEKSRLLSDRFSAERPKGSFSTLEIQRTEQGDSAMYLCASSLEGSHSYEQYFGPGTRLTVT.